Here is one T cell receptor (beta chain) with its context. Its antigen remains undetermined. Base quality data are lacking; no much larger clone is found one base away. This sample stems from a study of metastatic and nonmetastatic thyroid tumors (TCRdb year 2020). Turning to the overall study: The researchers compared repertoires between peripheral blood samples and tumor or nodule tissue samples from patients with malignant or benign thyroid disease.

Before undergoing thyroid surgery, none of the patients had been given any kind of treatment. Using T-cell receptor beta sequencing, the researchers looked back retrospectively at clinical samples from patients, gathered between about 2011 and 2018. The research as a whole found: TCR beta diversity was reported as significantly higher in malignant tumors than in benign nodules, in both blood and tumor samples.

Library construction relied on PCR. Sequencing took place on an Illumina HiSeq 4000. The TCR beta-chain CDR3 region of each patient was profiled by high-throughput sequencing. The original methods were these. Drawing on CDR3 differences between clinicopathological groups, the researchers built a classifier meant to tell apart patients with distant-metastatic papillary thyroid cancer. The Shannon index was used to measure repertoire diversity, and the Morisita-Horn index was used to measure how similar tumor and blood repertoires were. The public reads were run again by TCRdb, first through fastp at Q25 and then through MiXCR, and only productive beta chains were kept. Here the V and J calls rest on TCRdb's processing, not on the authors' analysis. The sample has approximately 30,000 clones on record, roughly 15% of them singletons. Together, the top ten hold 4.7% of the sample. The CDR3 numbers 15 residues from cysteine through phenylalanine. The sequence is cut down to CDR3 DNA, 45 bases in frame from base 1. The germline V gene gives CDR1 as MDHEN and CDR2 as SYDVKM. Cut back by 5 bases and 6 bases, the V and J ends lie 17 bases apart.

The receptor was derived from a female donor with papillary thyroid cancer or a benign thyroid nodule (not recorded which). Some clones in this sample may be carry-over from other donors' samples. The V and J genes are TRBV28 and TRBJ1-5; the D region possibly corresponds to TRBD1 (5 bases align). Sequencing was done on a sample of blood. This receptor has the CDR3 CASSTGTEGRQPQHF. The sequence in DNA is TGTGCCAGCAGTACCGGGACGGAGGGTCGTCAGCCCCAGCATTTT.